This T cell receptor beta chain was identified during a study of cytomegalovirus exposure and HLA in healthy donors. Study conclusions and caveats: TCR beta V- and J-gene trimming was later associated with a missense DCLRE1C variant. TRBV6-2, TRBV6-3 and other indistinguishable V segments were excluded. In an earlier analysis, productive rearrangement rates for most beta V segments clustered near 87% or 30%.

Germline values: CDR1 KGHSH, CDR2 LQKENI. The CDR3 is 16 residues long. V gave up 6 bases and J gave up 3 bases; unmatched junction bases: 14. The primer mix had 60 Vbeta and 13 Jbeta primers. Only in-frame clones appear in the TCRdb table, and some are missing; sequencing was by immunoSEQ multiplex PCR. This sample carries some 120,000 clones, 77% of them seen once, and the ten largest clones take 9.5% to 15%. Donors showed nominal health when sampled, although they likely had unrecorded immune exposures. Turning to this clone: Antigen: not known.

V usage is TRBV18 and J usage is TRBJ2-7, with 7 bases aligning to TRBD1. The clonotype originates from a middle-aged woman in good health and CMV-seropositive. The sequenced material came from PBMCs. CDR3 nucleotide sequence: TGTGCCAGCTCGCCGGGACAGAGAATAACACGCTACGAGCAGTACTTC. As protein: CASSPGQRITRYEQYF.